This T cell receptor beta chain was recovered during a study of cytomegalovirus exposure and HLA in healthy donors. Study background: Membership in the Caucasian-associated ancestry cluster was found for about 84% of roughly 400 genotyped donors.

PCR employed 60 Vbeta and 13 Jbeta primers. Sequencing was performed with immunoSEQ multiplex PCR; in TCRdb, only in-frame clones are kept and a portion is missing. This sample has over 85,000 clones; 70% to 90% occur once, and the top ten carry approximately 1.8%. Study-wide results and limits: Within the data, a cluster of highly shared sequence variants was likely a sequencing artifact. Serostatus for CMV was the only available immune exposure information. Most TCR sequences were rare, but some public TCRs occurred in many donors.

About this clone: The antigen is unknown.

The TCR originated in a man between 35 and 55 years old in good health and CMV-seronegative. Specimen: PBMCs.

CDR3 loop: CASGQGAQPQHF. The CDR3 DNA is TGTGCCTCGGGACAGGGCGCTCAGCCCCAGCATTTT. The gene calls are TRBV30 and TRBJ1-5; 9 bases map to TRBD1. Trimming took 7 bases from V and 6 from J; bases not matched to a gene: 4. CDR1 is GTSNPN and CDR2 is SVGIG in the germline V gene (reference sequence). The CDR3 is 12 amino acids. Full variable domain (missing parts from reference TRBV30 and TRBJ1-5): SQTIHQWPATLVQPVGSPLSLECTVEGTSNPNLYWYRQAAGRGLQLLFYSVGIGQISSEVPQNLSASRPQDRQFILSSKKLLLSDSGFYLCASGQGAQPQHFGDGTRLSIL.